The clone carrying this TCR beta chain has just a few counts. These data come from a study of identical twins. MiXCR was run by TCRdb on the 5' RACE reads, yielding one entry per CDR3 protein. The table records 550,000 to 800,000 distinct CDR3 sequences, just over 7% of them present only once. Germline-derived CDR1 and CDR2 are SGHRS and YFSETQ. The CDR3 is 15 residues long. V lost 5 bases to trimming and J lost 5 bases, with 19 bases between them. This sample was also put to use in a study of yellow fever vaccine responses in identical twins.

This receptor was identified in a woman between 18 and 30 years old in good health. The chain combines TRBV5-1 with TRBJ2-5; D ambiguous. The sample comprised PBMCs. The CDR3 reads CASRFNGWGQETQYF. CDR3 nucleotide sequence: TGCGCCAGCAGATTTAACGGGTGGGGTCAGGAGACCCAGTACTTC.